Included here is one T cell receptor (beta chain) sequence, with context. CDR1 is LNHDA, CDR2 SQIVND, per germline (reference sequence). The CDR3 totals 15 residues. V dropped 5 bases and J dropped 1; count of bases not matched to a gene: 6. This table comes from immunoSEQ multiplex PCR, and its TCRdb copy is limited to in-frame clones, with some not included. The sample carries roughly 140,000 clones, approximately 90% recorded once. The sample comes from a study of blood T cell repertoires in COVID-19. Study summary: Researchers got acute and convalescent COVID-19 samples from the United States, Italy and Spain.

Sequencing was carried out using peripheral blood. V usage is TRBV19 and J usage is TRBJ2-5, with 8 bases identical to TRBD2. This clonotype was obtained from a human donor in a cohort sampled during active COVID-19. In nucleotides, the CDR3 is TGTGCCAGTAGTCAGTTTCTAGCGGGCCAAGAGACCCAGTACTTC. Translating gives CASSQFLAGQETQYF.